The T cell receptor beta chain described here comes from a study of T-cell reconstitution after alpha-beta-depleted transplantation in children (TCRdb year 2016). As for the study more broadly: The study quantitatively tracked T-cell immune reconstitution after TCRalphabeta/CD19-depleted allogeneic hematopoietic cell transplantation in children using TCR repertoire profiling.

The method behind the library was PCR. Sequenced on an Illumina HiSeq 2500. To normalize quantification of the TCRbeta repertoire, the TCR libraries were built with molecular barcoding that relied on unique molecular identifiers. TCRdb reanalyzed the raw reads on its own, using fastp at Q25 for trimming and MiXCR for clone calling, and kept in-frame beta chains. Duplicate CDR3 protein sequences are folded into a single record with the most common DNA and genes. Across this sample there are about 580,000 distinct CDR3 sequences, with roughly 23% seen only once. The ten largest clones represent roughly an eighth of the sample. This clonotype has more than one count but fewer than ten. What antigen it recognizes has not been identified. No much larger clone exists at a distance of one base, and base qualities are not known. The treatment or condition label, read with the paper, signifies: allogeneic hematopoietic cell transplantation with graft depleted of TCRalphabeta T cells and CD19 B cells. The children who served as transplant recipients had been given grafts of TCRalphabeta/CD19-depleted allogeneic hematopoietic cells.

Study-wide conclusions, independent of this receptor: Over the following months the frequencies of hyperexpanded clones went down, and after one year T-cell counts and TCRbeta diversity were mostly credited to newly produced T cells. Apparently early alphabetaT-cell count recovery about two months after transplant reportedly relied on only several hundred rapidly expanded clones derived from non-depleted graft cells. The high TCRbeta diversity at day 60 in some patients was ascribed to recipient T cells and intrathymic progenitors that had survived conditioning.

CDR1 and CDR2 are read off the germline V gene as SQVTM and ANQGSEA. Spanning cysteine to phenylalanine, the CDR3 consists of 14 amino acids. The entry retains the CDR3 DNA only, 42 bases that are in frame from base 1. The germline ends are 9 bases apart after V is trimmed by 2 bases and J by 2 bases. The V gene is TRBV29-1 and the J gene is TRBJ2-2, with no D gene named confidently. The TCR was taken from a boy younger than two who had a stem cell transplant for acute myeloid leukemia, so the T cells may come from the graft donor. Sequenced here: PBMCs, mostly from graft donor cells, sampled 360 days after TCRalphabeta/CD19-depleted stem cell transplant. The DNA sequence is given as TGCAGCGTTGAAAGGTTTAGTAACACCGGGGAGCTGTTTTTT. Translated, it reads CSVERFSNTGELFF.